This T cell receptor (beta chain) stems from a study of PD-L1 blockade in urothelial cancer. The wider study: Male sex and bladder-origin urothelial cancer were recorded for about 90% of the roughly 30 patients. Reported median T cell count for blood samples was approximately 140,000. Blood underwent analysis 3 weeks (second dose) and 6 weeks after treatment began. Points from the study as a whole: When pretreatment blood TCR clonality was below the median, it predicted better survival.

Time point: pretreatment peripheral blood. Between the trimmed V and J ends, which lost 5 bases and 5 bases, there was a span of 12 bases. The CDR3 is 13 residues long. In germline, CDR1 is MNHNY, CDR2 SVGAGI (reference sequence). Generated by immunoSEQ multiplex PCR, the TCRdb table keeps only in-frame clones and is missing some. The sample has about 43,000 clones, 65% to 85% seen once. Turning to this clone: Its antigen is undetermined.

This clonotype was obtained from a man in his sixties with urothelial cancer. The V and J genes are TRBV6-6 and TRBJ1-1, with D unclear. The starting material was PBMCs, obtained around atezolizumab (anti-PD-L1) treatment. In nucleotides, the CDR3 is TGTGCCAGCAGTCTACTGCCCCGTACTGAAGCTTTCTTT. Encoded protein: CASSLLPRTEAFF.